The 19 T cell receptor beta chains presented below share a single source sample, sequenced in a study of OX40 agonist ivuxolimab in advanced cancers. Some clones are missing from TCRdb's copy, which holds only in-frame ones; the method was immunoSEQ multiplex PCR. The sample comprises 150,000 to 190,000 clones, 90% to 95% of which are singletons, and approximately 0.32% rests with the top ten. Sequencing was performed on CD4+ or CD8+ T cells sorted from blood, taken in a trial of the OX40 agonist ivuxolimab. These receptors all stem from an adult with an advanced solid tumor such as melanoma, head and neck, liver or kidney cancer.

The chain uses TRBV11-2 and TRBJ1-1; no clear D. V was cut by 2 bases and J by 1 base, with 17 bases left in between. CDR1 and CDR2 (germline): SGHAT, FQNNGV. This CDR3 is 17 amino acids long. CDR3 region: CASSLRDVPNSNTEAFF. The CDR3 bases are TGTGCCAGCAGCTTAAGAGACGTGCCCAATTCGAACACTGAAGCTTTCTTT.

J is TRBJ1-6 and V is TRBV6-5, with TRBD1 matching over 8 bases. Trimming took 7 bases from V and 14 from J; bases not matched to a gene: 13. CDR3 length equals 14 residues. CDR1 and CDR2 (germline): MNHEY, SVGAGI. The CDR3 here is CASTGDRYNPTLHF. The CDR3 coding sequence is TGTGCCAGCACCGGGGACAGGTATAATCCAACCCTCCACTTT.

The genes are TRBV4-3 and TRBJ1-5; TRBD1 agrees at 8 bases. Germline-derived CDR1 and CDR2 are LGHNA and YSLEER. J gave up 1 base and V 1 base, and 6 bases lay outside the gene matches. CDR3 length: 17 amino acids. CDR3 coding DNA: TGCGCCAGCAGCCAAGGGACAGGGCCCGGCAGCAATCAGCCCCAGCATTTT. Protein: CASSQGTGPGSNQPQHF.

V and J are TRBV7-3 and TRBJ2-3; 9 bases line up with TRBD1. Unmatched junction bases numbered 4, after V lost 5 bases and J lost 1 base. CDR3 length: 15 residues. The germline V gene encodes CDR1 SGHTA and CDR2 FQGTGA. CDR3 sequence: CASSPRDRGTDTQYF. As DNA, the CDR3 is TGTGCCAGCAGCCCACGGGACAGGGGCACAGATACGCAGTATTTT.

V usage is TRBV7-9 and J usage is TRBJ1-1; D uncertain. CDR3 length equals 14 residues. The germline V gene encodes CDR1 SEHNR and CDR2 FQNEAQ (reference sequence). Trimming removed 4 bases at V and 5 bases at J, with 14 bases between. The DNA of the CDR3 is TGTGCCAGCAGCTACTATAGAGGAAGAACTGAAGCTTTCTTT. It specifies CASSYYRGRTEAFF.

This sequence joins TRBV19 and TRBJ2-7; 7 bases are shared with TRBD2. Trimming cost V 6 bases and J 2 bases; bases outside gene matches: 13. The CDR3 spans 16 residues. Germline V lookup: CDR1 LNHDA, CDR2 SQIVND (reference sequence). In DNA form, the CDR3 reads TGTGCCAGTAGCCTTAGTGGGCTAGCGGAGACCTACGAGCAGTACTTC. Its protein is CASSLSGLAETYEQYF.

The chain joins TRBV7-6 to TRBJ2-1, with 9 bases aligning to TRBD2. This CDR3 region has 16 residues. Germline CDR1 reads SGHVS; CDR2 reads FNYEAQ. With 5 bases clipped from V and 12 bases from J, the junction kept 17 bases outside the gene matches. For the CDR3, the DNA is TGTGCCAGCAGCCCCCTACTAGCGGGCCCTCCCTTGGGGCAGTTCTTC. Amino acid sequence: CASSPLLAGPPLGQFF.

The V gene is TRBV7-9, the J gene TRBJ2-5; D possibly corresponds to TRBD1 (8 bases). This CDR3 contains 14 residues. Germline CDR1 and CDR2: SEHNR and FQNEAQ (reference sequence). V was pared by 6 bases and J by 4 bases, with 15 bases between. The CDR3 DNA is TGTGCCAGCAGTGTTTACAGGGGGGGAGAGACCCAGTACTTC. This gives the protein CASSVYRGGETQYF. The variable domain in full, with the rest retrieved from reference TRBV7-9 and TRBJ2-5, is DTGVSQNPRHKITKRGQNVTFRCDPISEHNRLYWYRQTLGQGPEFLTYFQNEAQLEKSRLLSDRFSAERPKGSFSTLEIQRTEQGDSAMYLCASSVYRGGETQYFGPGTRLLVL.

The chain recombines TRBV7-2 with TRBJ2-5, with D possibly TRBD2 on 5 matching bases. V was clipped by 0 bases and J by 4 bases, with 15 bases between them. This CDR3 region has 16 residues. The germline CDR1 and CDR2 sequences are SGHTA and FQGNSA. The DNA of the CDR3 is TGTGCCAGCAGCTTAGCGCTCCGAGGGATGGGAGAGACCCAGTACTTC. This translates into CASSLALRGMGETQYF.

The chain recombines TRBV27 with TRBJ2-7; D might be TRBD1 (6 bases). This CDR3 region has 15 residues. The ends were cut back, 2 bases at V and 2 bases at J, with 13 bases in the middle. Germline V lookup: CDR1 MNHEY, CDR2 SMNVEV (reference sequence). The CDR3 DNA follows: TGTGCCAGCAGTTTAGTTTGGGACACACCCTACGAGCAGTACTTC. It is translated as CASSLVWDTPYEQYF.

V is TRBV30 and J is TRBJ2-1; 11 nucleotides match TRBD2. CDR3 length: 16 residues. V gave up 1 base and J gave up 10 bases; unmatched junction bases: 12. Germline-derived CDR1 and CDR2 are GTSNPN and SVGIG (reference sequence). CDR3 in DNA: TGTGCCTGGAGTGCCCCGGGACTAGCGGCGGGAGGGGAGCAGTTCTTC. This codes for CAWSAPGLAAGGEQFF. The variable domain in full, with the rest retrieved from reference TRBV30 and TRBJ2-1, is SQTIHQWPATLVQPVGSPLSLECTVEGTSNPNLYWYRQAAGRGLQLLFYSVGIGQISSEVPQNLSASRPQDRQFILSSKKLLLSDSGFYLCAWSAPGLAAGGEQFFGPGTRLTVL.

This chain links TRBV4-1 with TRBJ2-7; possible D gene TRBD1, 5 bases. V was pared by 1 base and J by 2 bases, with 9 bases between. The CDR3 totals 14 residues. Germline CDR1 and CDR2: MGHRA and YSYEKL. CDR3 residues: CASSQVGHPYEQYF. DNA of the CDR3: TGCGCCAGCAGCCAAGTCGGACATCCCTACGAGCAGTACTTC.

The chain joins TRBV9 to TRBJ2-5; D possibly matches TRBD1 or TRBD2 (7 bases each). This CDR3 is 16 amino acids long. With 4 bases removed from V and 0 bases from J, the gap between germline ends came to 16 bases. CDR1 is SGDLS and CDR2 is YYNGEE in the germline V gene. CDR3 region: CASSQGGGLYQETQYF. DNA of the CDR3: TGTGCCAGCAGCCAGGGGGGGGGCTTGTACCAAGAGACCCAGTACTTC.

This chain joins TRBV7-6 and TRBJ2-5; D not resolved. V was cut by 1 base and J by 10 bases, with 10 bases left in between. The germline CDR1 and CDR2 sequences are SGHVS and FNYEAQ. This CDR3 is 12 amino acids long. The CDR3 bases are TGTGCCAGCAGCTTAGGCCCCAAAGTCCAGTACTTC. It codes for CASSLGPKVQYF.

The chain links TRBV18 to TRBJ2-7, with 8 bases matching TRBD2. There are 14 residues in the CDR3. CDR1 and CDR2 (germline): KGHSH, LQKENI. Trimming removed 3 bases from V and 2 bases from J; junction bases left unmatched: 3. The CDR3 coding sequence is TGTGCCAGCTCACCGACGGGAGGGGCCTACGAGCAGTACTTC. This translates into CASSPTGGAYEQYF.

The sample holds one count of this clone. The V gene is TRBV4-1, the J gene TRBJ2-4, with D unresolved. The CDR3 contains 15 residues. V was trimmed by 3 bases and J by 0 bases, leaving 9 bases between them. Germline V gene lookup returns CDR1 MGHRA and CDR2 YSYEKL. CDR3 in DNA: TGCGCCAGCAGCCACCTGGACCTAGCCAAAAACATTCAGTACTTC. Encoded protein: CASSHLDLAKNIQYF.

This sequence joins TRBV9 and TRBJ2-1; D unclear. There are 17 residues in the CDR3. Germline V CDR1 and CDR2: SGDLS, YYNGEE. V was shortened by 0 bases and J by 0 bases, with 13 bases between the two germline ends. In DNA form, the CDR3 reads TGTGCCAGCAGCGTAGTGGCTCCCACGAGCTCCTACAATGAGCAGTTCTTC. This codes for CASSVVAPTSSYNEQFF.

This clone was seen a single time. V gene TRBV7-2 combines with J gene TRBJ2-2, with D possibly TRBD2 on 6 matching bases. The CDR3 is made up of 16 amino acids. Trimming took 5 bases from V and 7 from J, leaving 20 bases between them. Germline-derived CDR1 and CDR2 are SGHTA and FQGNSA. CDR3 protein: CASSPLRRDGGGELFF. For the CDR3, the DNA is TGTGCCAGCAGCCCACTCCGGCGGGATGGTGGCGGGGAGCTGTTTTTT.

The rearrangement links TRBV19 to TRBJ1-2; 9 bases fit TRBD1. V shed 4 bases and J 4 bases; nucleotides not matched to a gene: 7. The germline V gene encodes CDR1 LNHDA and CDR2 SQIVND (reference sequence). CDR3 length: 15 amino acids. The CDR3 loop is CASSKPTGGSYGYTF. CDR3 nucleotides: TGTGCCAGTAGTAAACCGACAGGGGGGAGCTATGGCTACACCTTC.